A single TCR beta chain is shown here with its context. The length of the CDR3 is 12 residues. CDR1 and CDR2 (germline): SQVTM, ANQGSEA. V was pared by 2 bases and J by 10 bases, with 1 base of the junction left unmatched. This sample was taken from a study of T cell changes during pregnancy in multiple sclerosis. Some clones are missing from TCRdb's copy, which holds only in-frame ones; the method was immunoSEQ multiplex PCR. The profile shows tens of thousands of clones, around 94% of them singletons. The chain couples TRBV29-1 to TRBJ2-1; 11 bases are a match to TRBD2. The receptor was isolated from a female donor with multiple sclerosis, enrolled in a pregnancy study. The material sequenced was peripheral blood, taken in the third trimester of pregnancy. The CDR3 region is CSVEPSGREQFF. CDR3 DNA sequence: TGCAGCGTTGAACCTAGCGGGAGGGAGCAGTTCTTC.